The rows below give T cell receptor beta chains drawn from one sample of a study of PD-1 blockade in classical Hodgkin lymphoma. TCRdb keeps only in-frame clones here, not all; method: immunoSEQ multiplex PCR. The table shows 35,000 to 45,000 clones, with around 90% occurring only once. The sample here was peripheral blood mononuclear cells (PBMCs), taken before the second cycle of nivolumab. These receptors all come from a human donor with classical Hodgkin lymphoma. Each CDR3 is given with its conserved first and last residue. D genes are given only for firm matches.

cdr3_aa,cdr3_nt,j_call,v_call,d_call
CASSERASGRNEQFF,TGCGCCAGCAGTGAGCGGGCTAGCGGGAGAAATGAGCAGTTCTTC,TRBJ2-1,TRBV10-2,TRBD2
CASSPRGPGDNEKLFF,TGTGCCAGCAGCCCCAGGGGACCAGGGGATAATGAAAAACTGTTTTTT,TRBJ1-4,TRBV4-2,NA
CASSIGLAGISYEQYF,TGTGCCAGTAGTATAGGACTAGCGGGAATATCATACGAGCAGTACTTC,TRBJ2-7,TRBV19,TRBD2
CATSRDSGAGNTIYF,TGTGCCACCAGCAGAGATTCGGGGGCTGGAAACACCATATATTTT,TRBJ1-3,TRBV15,NA
CASSEFYEQYF,TGTGCCAGCAGTGAATTTTACGAGCAGTACTTC,TRBJ2-7,TRBV25-1,NA
CASHLMTENTEAFF,TGTGCATCGCACCTAATGACGGAGAACACTGAAGCTTTCTTT,TRBJ1-1,TRBV7-9,NA
CASSPQPEAFYEQYF,TGCGCCAGCAGCCCCCAACCAGAGGCATTTTACGAGCAGTACTTC,TRBJ2-7,TRBV4-1,NA
CASGDRDGAPQHF,TGTGCCAGCGGAGACAGGGATGGGGCGCCCCAGCATTTT,TRBJ1-5,TRBV2,TRBD1
CASSPGTTDTQYF,TGTGCCAGCAGTCCCGGGACCACAGATACGCAGTATTTT,TRBJ2-3,TRBV6-5,NA
CAWSDPTDTQYF,TGTGCCTGGAGTGACCCCACAGATACGCAGTATTTT,TRBJ2-3,TRBV30,NA
CASSSTSTQYF,TGTGCCAGCAGTTCCACTAGTACGCAGTATTTT,TRBJ2-3,TRBV28,NA
CASSFLRNSYEQYF,TGTGCCAGCAGCTTTTTGCGGAACTCCTACGAGCAGTACTTC,TRBJ2-7,TRBV11-3,NA